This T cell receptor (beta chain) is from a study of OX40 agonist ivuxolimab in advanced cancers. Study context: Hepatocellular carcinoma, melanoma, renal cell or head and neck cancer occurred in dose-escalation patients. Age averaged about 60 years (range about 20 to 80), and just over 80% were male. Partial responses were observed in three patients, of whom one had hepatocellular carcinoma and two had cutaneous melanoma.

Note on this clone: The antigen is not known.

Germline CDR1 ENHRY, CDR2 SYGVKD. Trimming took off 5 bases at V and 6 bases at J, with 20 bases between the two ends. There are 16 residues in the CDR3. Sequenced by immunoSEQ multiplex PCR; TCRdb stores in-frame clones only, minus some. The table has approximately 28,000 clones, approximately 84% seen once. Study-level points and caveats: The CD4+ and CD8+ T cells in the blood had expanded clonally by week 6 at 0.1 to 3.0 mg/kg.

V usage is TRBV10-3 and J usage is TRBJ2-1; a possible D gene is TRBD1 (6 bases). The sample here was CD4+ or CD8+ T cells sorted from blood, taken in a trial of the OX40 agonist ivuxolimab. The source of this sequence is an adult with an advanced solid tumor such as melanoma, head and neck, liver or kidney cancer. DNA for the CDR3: TGTGCCATCAGTAGTCCTTTTGGGGGCGCTTCCAATGAGCAGTTCTTC. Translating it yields CAISSPFGGASNEQFF.